A single TCR beta chain is shown here with its context. Germline CDR1 SGHAT, CDR2 FQNNGV. The CDR3 is 15 residues long. V was clipped by 0 bases and J by 2 bases, with 10 bases between them. cDNA serving as the sequencing template came from extracted, reverse transcribed RNA. Profiled with immunoSEQ multiplex PCR; TCRdb holds only in-frame clones, not every one. The sample yields 100,000 to 150,000 clones, about 60% seen once. The sample belongs to a study of CD8+ T cells in alopecia areata. Material for sequencing was CD4+ T cells sorted from blood. V gene TRBV11-2 combines with J gene TRBJ2-5; D is ambiguous. This receptor was taken from a human donor in good health. As DNA, the CDR3 is TGTGCCAGCAGCTTAGACCCCGGTCCTCAAGAGACCCAGTACTTC. Translated: CASSLDPGPQETQYF.